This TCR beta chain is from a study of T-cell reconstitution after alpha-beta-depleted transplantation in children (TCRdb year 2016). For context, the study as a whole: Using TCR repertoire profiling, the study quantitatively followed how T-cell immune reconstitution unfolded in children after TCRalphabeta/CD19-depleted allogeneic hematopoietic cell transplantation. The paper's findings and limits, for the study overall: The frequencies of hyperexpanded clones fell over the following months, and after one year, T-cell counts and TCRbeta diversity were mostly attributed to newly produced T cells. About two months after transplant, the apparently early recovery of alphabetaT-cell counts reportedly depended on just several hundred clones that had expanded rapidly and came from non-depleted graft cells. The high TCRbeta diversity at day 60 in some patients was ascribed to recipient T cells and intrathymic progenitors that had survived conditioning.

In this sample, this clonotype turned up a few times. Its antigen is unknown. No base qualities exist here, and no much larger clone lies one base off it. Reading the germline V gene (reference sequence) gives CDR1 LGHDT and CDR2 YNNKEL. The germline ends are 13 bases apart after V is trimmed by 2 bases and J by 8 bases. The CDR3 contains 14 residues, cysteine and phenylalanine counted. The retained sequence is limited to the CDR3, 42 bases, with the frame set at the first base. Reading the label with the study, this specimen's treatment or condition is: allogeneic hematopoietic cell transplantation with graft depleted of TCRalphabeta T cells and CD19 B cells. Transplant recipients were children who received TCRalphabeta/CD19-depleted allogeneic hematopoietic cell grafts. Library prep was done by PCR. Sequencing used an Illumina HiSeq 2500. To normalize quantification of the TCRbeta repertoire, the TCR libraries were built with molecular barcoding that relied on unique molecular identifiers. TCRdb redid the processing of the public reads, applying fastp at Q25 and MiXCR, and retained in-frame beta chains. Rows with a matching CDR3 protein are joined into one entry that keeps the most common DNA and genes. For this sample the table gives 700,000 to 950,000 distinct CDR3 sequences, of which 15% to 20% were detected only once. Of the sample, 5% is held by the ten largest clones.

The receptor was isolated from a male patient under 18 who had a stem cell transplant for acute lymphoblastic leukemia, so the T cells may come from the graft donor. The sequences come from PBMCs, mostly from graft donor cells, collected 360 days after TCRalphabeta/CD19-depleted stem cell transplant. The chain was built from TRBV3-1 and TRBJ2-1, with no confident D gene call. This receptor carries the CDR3 CASSQRFRSDEQFF. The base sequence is TGTGCCAGCAGCCAAAGGTTTAGATCGGATGAGCAGTTCTTC.